This TCR beta chain originates from a study of T cells after yellow fever vaccination. Regarding this clonotype: As yet, its antigen is unknown.

Study outcomes and limitations: Few clonotypes appeared in both CD4 and CD8 compartments. Contaminating bulk clonotypes could be abundant in FACS-sorted repertoires.

In TCRdb, the 5' RACE reads were re-called with MiXCR into one record per CDR3 protein. The data show 450,000 to 650,000 distinct CDR3 sequences, with approximately 13% seen just once and over 13% held by the top ten. This clonotype originated in a man aged 25 to 45 who received the YFV17D yellow fever vaccine. Sequencing used PBMCs, obtained on the day of the yellow fever booster vaccination.

The CDR3, as DNA: TGTGCCAGCTGTAGCGGGAGGGCCTCGCGCGATGAGCAGTTCTTC. Its protein product is CASCSGRASRDEQFF. J is TRBJ2-1 and V is TRBV5-5; the match to TRBD2 covers 11 bases. The germline gives CDR1 SGHKS, CDR2 YYEKEE (reference sequence). The CDR3 loop spans 15 amino acids. The V gene end was trimmed by 7 bases and the J gene end by 8 bases; junction bases not matched to a gene: 11.